The present T cell receptor beta chain was sequenced within a study of blood T cell repertoires in COVID-19. The CDR3 runs to 15 residues. The germline V gene encodes CDR1 MNHEY and CDR2 SMNVEV (reference sequence). With 0 bases removed from V and 6 bases from J, the gap between germline ends came to 15 bases. How the authors handled the data: Amplification of reference gene primers provided the estimated nucleated cell counts. Generated by immunoSEQ multiplex PCR, the TCRdb table keeps only in-frame clones and is missing some. V, J and clone size were drawn from that table, and D and trimming were deduced from the DNA. The data show 250,000 to 300,000 clones, under 90% seen once.

The TCR sequence derives from an older woman with active or convalescent COVID-19. The sequenced sample was peripheral blood. The chain employs TRBV27 and TRBJ2-7, with TRBD2 as a possible D gene (5 bases). The DNA of the CDR3 is TGTGCCAGCAGTTTATCGGCACTAGGCCTGGCCGAGCAGTACTTC. The encoded protein is CASSLSALGLAEQYF.